This TCR beta chain was documented in a study of early T cells in non-severe SARS-CoV-2 infection. TCRdb ran MiXCR on the 5' RACE reads and lists one entry per CDR3 protein. The sample has about 100,000 distinct CDR3 sequences; approximately 12% are singletons. This clonotype came up many times. This CDR3 contains 14 residues. Germline-derived CDR1 and CDR2 are SGHRS and YFSETQ. The receptor was isolated from an adult who was a healthcare worker with PCR-confirmed SARS-CoV-2 infection or an uninfected control (not recorded which). The chain couples TRBV5-1 to TRBJ2-1; TRBD2 matches 7 bases. Sequencing used whole blood. The chain's CDR3 is CSSAGASGYNEQFF. In nucleotides, the CDR3 is TGCTCATCAGCTGGGGCTAGCGGTTACAATGAGCAGTTCTTC.